This entry lists 2 T cell receptor beta chains sequenced from one sample in a study of cytomegalovirus exposure and HLA in healthy donors. The study ran its PCR with 60 Vbeta and 13 Jbeta primers. Profiled with immunoSEQ multiplex PCR; TCRdb holds only in-frame clones, not every one. The sample totals around 190,000 clones; its top ten clones hold approximately 0.98%. Sequencing was done on a sample of PBMCs. The source of these receptors is a young woman in good health and CMV-seropositive.

The V call is TRBV6-4, the J call TRBJ2-7, with a tentative D call TRBD2 (5 bases). In germline, CDR1 is MRHNA, CDR2 SNTAGT. The V end lost 2 bases, the J end lost 3 bases, and 14 bases lay between the germline ends. CDR3 size: 15 residues. In nucleotides, the CDR3 is TGTGCCAGCAGTGACGGGCTAGCTAGTCTCTACGAGCAGTACTTC. Residues: CASSDGLASLYEQYF.

The rearrangement uses TRBV18 and TRBJ1-5, with D tentatively TRBD1 (6 bases). This CDR3 contains 16 residues. CDR1 is KGHSH and CDR2 is LQKENI in the germline V gene. Trimming took off 1 base at V and 4 bases at J, with 14 bases between the two ends. The DNA of the CDR3 is TGTGCCAGCTCACCACAGGGCGACAGGAATAATCAGCCCCAGCATTTT. The encoded protein is CASSPQGDRNNQPQHF.